This T cell receptor beta chain is from a study of cytomegalovirus exposure and HLA in healthy donors. Method: immunoSEQ multiplex PCR; TCRdb's copy keeps in-frame clones and lacks some. The sample records 95,000 to 150,000 clones, around 90% being singletons. Regarding this clone: The target antigen is unknown.

General study findings and limits: The tendency of first-cohort TCR clusters to co-occur in the 120 or so validation repertoires was the finding of a later analysis. There were 150 to 200 TCR beta chains listed as cytomegalovirus-associated.

The CDR3 consists of 14 residues. Per the germline V gene, CDR1 is SGHAT and CDR2 is FQNNGV. V was cut by 3 bases and J by 3 bases, with 12 bases left in between. This receptor was identified in a young woman in good health and CMV-seronegative. Sequenced input: PBMCs. The J gene is TRBJ2-7, the V gene TRBV11-2, with a possible D match to TRBD1 (6 bases). CDR3 amino acids: CASSFPGHNYEQYF. In DNA form, the CDR3 reads TGTGCCAGCAGCTTTCCGGGACACAACTACGAGCAGTACTTC.